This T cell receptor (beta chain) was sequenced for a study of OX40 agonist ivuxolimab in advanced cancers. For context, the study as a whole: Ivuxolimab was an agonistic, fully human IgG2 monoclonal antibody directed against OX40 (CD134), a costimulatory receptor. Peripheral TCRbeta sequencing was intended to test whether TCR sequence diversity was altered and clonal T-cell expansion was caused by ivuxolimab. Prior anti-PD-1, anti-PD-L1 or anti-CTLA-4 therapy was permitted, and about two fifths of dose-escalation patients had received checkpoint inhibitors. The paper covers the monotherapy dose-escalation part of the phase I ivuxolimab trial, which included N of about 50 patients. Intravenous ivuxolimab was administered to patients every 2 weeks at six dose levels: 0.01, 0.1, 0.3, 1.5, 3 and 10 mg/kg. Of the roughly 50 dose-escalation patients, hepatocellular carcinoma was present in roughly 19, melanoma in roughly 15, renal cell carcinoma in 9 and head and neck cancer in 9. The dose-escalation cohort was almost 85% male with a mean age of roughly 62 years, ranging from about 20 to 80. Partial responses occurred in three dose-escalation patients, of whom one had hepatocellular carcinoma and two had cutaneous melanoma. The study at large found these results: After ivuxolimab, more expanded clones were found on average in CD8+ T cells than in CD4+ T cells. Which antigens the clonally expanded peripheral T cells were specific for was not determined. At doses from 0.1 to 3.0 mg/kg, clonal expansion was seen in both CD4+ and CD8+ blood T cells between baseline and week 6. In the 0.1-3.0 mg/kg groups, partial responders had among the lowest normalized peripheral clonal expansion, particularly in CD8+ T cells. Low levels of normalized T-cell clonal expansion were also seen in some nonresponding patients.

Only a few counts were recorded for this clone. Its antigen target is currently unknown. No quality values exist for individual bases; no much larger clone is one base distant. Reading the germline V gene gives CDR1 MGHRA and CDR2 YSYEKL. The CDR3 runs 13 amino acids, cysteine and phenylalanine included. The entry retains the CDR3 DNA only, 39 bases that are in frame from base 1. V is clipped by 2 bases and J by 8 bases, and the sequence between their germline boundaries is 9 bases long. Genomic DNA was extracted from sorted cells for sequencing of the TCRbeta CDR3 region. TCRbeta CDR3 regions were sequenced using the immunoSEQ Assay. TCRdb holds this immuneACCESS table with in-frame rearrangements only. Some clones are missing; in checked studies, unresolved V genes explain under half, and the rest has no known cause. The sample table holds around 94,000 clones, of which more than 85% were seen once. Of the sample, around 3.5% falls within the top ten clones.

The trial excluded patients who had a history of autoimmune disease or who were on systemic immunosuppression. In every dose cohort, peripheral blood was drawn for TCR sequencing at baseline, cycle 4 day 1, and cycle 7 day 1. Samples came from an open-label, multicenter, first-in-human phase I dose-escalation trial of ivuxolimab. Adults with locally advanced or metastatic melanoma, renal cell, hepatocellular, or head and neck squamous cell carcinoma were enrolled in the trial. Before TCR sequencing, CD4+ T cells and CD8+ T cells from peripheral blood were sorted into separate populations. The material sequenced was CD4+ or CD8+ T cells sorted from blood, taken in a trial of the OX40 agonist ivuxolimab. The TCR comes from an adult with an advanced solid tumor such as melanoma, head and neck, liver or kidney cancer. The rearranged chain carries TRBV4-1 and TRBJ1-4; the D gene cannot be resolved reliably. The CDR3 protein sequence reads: CASSQPSNEKLFF. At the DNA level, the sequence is TGCGCCAGCAGCCAACCGAGCAACGAAAAACTGTTTTTT.